This entry lists 16 T cell receptor beta chains sequenced from one sample in a study of blood T cell repertoires in COVID-19 (dated by TCRdb to 2020 to 2022). Library construction relied on the immunoSEQ multiplex PCR assay. This immuneACCESS table, as held by TCRdb, lists in-frame sequences with V and J called but not all clones. Of the missing ones, under half trace to an unresolved V gene in checked studies; the others have no known cause. In this sample the table shows around 190,000 clones, 70% to 80% of which occur a single time. Over 10% of the sample comes from the top ten. The sequencing sample was made of peripheral blood. The receptors come from a woman in her forties or fifties with acute or convalescent COVID-19.

The chain employs TRBV11-2 and TRBJ2-7; the D is unclear. This CDR3 is 15 amino acids long. Germline CDR1 reads SGHAT; CDR2 reads FQNNGV. Deletions cut 3 bases from V and 5 bases from J, with 17 bases between. CDR3: CASSFYPALEDEQYF. The DNA for the CDR3 is TGTGCCAGCAGCTTTTACCCAGCTCTAGAGGACGAGCAGTACTTC.

This clone has a single count. The rearrangement links TRBV27 to TRBJ1-2; no clear D gene. The V gene lost 2 bases and the J gene lost 7 bases, with 17 bases spanning the gap. The CDR3 loop spans 15 amino acids. CDR1 is MNHEY, CDR2 SMNVEV, per germline (reference sequence). The CDR3 protein is CASSLVGLTAGGYTF. The CDR3 DNA follows: TGTGCCAGCAGTTTAGTAGGACTCACCGCCGGTGGCTACACCTTC.

This clone appeared a single time. The chain is built from TRBV9 and TRBJ1-4; the match to TRBD1 covers 7 bases. The CDR3 totals 17 residues. Germline V gene lookup returns CDR1 SGDLS and CDR2 YYNGEE. The V gene end was trimmed by 3 bases and the J gene end by 4 bases; junction bases not matched to a gene: 12. CDR3 bases: TGTGCCAGCAGCGGGGCGCCAGGGTCAGGGGGTAATGAAAAACTGTTTTTT. Its translation is CASSGAPGSGGNEKLFF.

The chain carries TRBV4-2 and TRBJ1-2; D is perhaps TRBD1 (6 bases). The CDR3 totals 15 residues. V was pared by 0 bases and J by 8 bases, with 16 bases between. Germline V gene lookup returns CDR1 LGHNA and CDR2 YNFKEQ. This CDR3 reads CASSQEGGDIRGYTF. The CDR3 nucleotides are TGTGCCAGCAGCCAAGAAGGGGGGGACATCCGGGGCTACACCTTC.

The genes are TRBV6-2 or TRBV6-3 and TRBJ2-1, with 7 bases matching TRBD2. Germline V CDR1 and CDR2: MNHEY, SVGEGT. V lost 5 bases to trimming and J lost 5 bases; unmatched junction nucleotides: 6. The CDR3 consists of 14 residues. CDR3 nucleotides: TGTGCCAGCAGTAGGATAGCGGGCCACAATGAGCAGTTCTTC. Translation: CASSRIAGHNEQFF.

The rearrangement joins TRBV12-5 to TRBJ2-1, with 13 bases fitting TRBD2. With 0 bases clipped from V and 6 bases from J, the junction kept 5 bases outside the gene matches. The CDR3 is made up of 17 amino acids. From germline, CDR1 is LGHNT and CDR2 FRNRAP. The CDR3 bases are TGTGCTAGTGGTTTGGTAGGAGGACTAGCGGGGGTCAATGAGCAGTTCTTC. Amino acids: CASGLVGGLAGVNEQFF.

This clone has a single count. V gene TRBV9 combines with J gene TRBJ2-7, with TRBD1 matching over 7 bases. The CDR3 is made up of 14 amino acids. With 4 bases clipped from V and 1 base from J, the junction kept 5 bases outside the gene matches. Germline V gene sequence: CDR1 SGDLS, CDR2 YYNGEE. The CDR3 reads CASSRRQGSYEQYF. DNA for the CDR3: TGTGCCAGCAGCAGACGACAGGGTTCCTACGAGCAGTACTTC.

This rearrangement joins TRBV19 to TRBJ2-7; D possibly corresponds to TRBD2 (6 bases). In germline, CDR1 is LNHDA, CDR2 SQIVND (reference sequence). The CDR3 consists of 14 residues. V lost 3 bases and J lost 5, with 14 bases in between. CDR3 sequence (DNA): TGTGCCAGTAGTATTGGGGGAGGAGAGGACGAGCAGTACTTC. This codes for CASSIGGGEDEQYF.

On this clone itself: Other DNA sequences of this sample code for an identical CDR3. The chain uses TRBV5-1 and TRBJ2-1, with 14 bases identical to TRBD2. Trimming at V came to 2 bases and at J to 7 bases, leaving 14 bases not matched to a gene. The germline V gene encodes CDR1 SGHRS and CDR2 YFSETQ. This CDR3 has 19 residues. For the CDR3, the DNA is TGCGCCAGCAGCTTACAGACTAGCGGGAGGGCCGGGGTTTTAAATGAGCAGTTCTTC. Translation gives CASSLQTSGRAGVLNEQFF. The variable domain in full, with the rest retrieved from reference TRBV5-1 and TRBJ2-1, is KAGVTQTPRYLIKTRGQQVTLSCSPISGHRSVSWYQQTPGQGLQFLFEYFSETQRNKGNFPGRFSGRQFSNSRSEMNVSTLELGDSALYLCASSLQTSGRAGVLNEQFFGPGTRLTVL.

This clone was seen just once. The chain is built from TRBV15 and TRBJ1-4; D possibly corresponds to TRBD1 (5 bases). The germline V gene encodes CDR1 LNHNV and CDR2 YYDKDF (reference sequence). The CDR3 contains 14 residues. V shed 8 bases and J shed 7 bases, with 17 bases lying between them. The CDR3 reads CATESGGVSEKLFF. The DNA of the CDR3 is TGTGCCACCGAGTCGGGGGGGGTTTCTGAAAAACTGTTTTTT.

This clone came up once. This chain joins TRBV30 and TRBJ2-2; unclear D gene. Trimming cost V 2 bases and J 6 bases, with 16 bases left between them. This CDR3 region has 15 residues. CDR1 is GTSNPN, CDR2 SVGIG, per germline (reference sequence). The CDR3 is CAWSPLGSGAGELFF. As DNA, the CDR3 is TGTGCCTGGAGTCCACTCGGGTCCGGCGCCGGGGAGCTGTTTTTT. The full variable domain, rest sourced from reference TRBV30 and TRBJ2-2, is SQTIHQWPATLVQPVGSPLSLECTVEGTSNPNLYWYRQAAGRGLQLLFYSVGIGQISSEVPQNLSASRPQDRQFILSSKKLLLSDSGFYLCAWSPLGSGAGELFFGEGSRLTVL.

The chain uses TRBV18 and TRBJ1-1; D remains ambiguous. V gave up 6 bases and J gave up 1 base, with 9 bases separating them. Germline V gene sequence: CDR1 KGHSH, CDR2 LQKENI. This CDR3 comprises 13 residues. The CDR3 bases are TGTGCCAGCTCCGTGTCCAGGAACACTGAAGCTTTCTTT. Its protein product is CASSVSRNTEAFF.

This chain links TRBV6-5 with TRBJ1-1, with D uncertain. Germline V CDR1 and CDR2: MNHEY, SVGAGI. CDR3 length: 12 residues. V dropped 2 bases and J dropped 11 bases, with 12 bases sitting between them. The CDR3 bases are TGTGCCAGCAGTTACGGCGGGTCCATGGCTTTCTTT. Translated: CASSYGGSMAFF.

V is TRBV29-1 and J is TRBJ1-3; D might be TRBD1 (5 bases). CDR1 and CDR2 from the germline V gene are SQVTM and ANQGSEA. This CDR3 spans 12 amino acids. V was clipped by 3 bases and J by 4 bases, with 7 bases between them. CDR3 DNA: TGCAGCGTTGAGGGGGGAGGAAACACCATATATTTT. It yields the protein CSVEGGGNTIYF.

The rearrangement links TRBV7-2 to TRBJ2-1, with 11 bases that match TRBD1. Germline V lookup: CDR1 SGHTA, CDR2 FQGNSA. The CDR3 spans 16 residues. V dropped 5 bases and J dropped 6; count of bases not matched to a gene: 9. The CDR3 region is CASSPRTGGGFNEQFF. In DNA, the CDR3 is TGTGCCAGCAGCCCTCGGACAGGGGGCGGTTTCAATGAGCAGTTCTTC.

The chain combines TRBV29-1 with TRBJ1-2; D may be TRBD1 (5 bases). Germline V gene sequence: CDR1 SQVTM, CDR2 ANQGSEA. The CDR3 length is 13 residues. The V gene lost 0 bases and the J gene lost 2 bases, with 7 bases spanning the gap. This CDR3 is CSVEDDSNYGYTF. The CDR3 bases are TGCAGCGTTGAAGATGACAGCAACTATGGCTACACCTTC.